This record covers a single T cell receptor beta chain. Its antigen is still unknown. This sample was taken from a study of identifying expanded T cells in peripheral blood. The study, taken as a whole, reports: Across healthy donors, higher total template counts meant significantly greater approximately 2-week count variance.

Some clones are missing from TCRdb's copy, which holds only in-frame ones; the method was immunoSEQ multiplex PCR. The sample lists about 97,000 clones, approximately 88% occurring once. This CDR3 has 15 residues. V was trimmed by 5 bases and J by 0 bases, leaving 10 bases between them. Germline loops: CDR1 MGHDK, CDR2 SYGVNS. Sequences were obtained from blood. The chain links TRBV25-1 to TRBJ1-4; a possible D gene is TRBD1 (5 bases). This sequence originates from a person aged 18 to 75 in good health. CDR3 amino acids: CASSPGTSTNEKLFF. CDR3 nucleotides: TGTGCCAGCAGTCCCGGGACCTCAACTAATGAAAAACTGTTTTTT.